These 19 T cell receptor beta chains were all obtained from the same sample, sequenced in a study of ipilimumab plus nivolumab after autologous stem cell transplantation. TCRdb keeps only in-frame clones here, not all; method: immunoSEQ multiplex PCR. The sample has some 6,100 clones, around 87% seen once; the top ten hold roughly 5%. The input for sequencing was PBMCs, taken in a trial of ipilimumab plus nivolumab as post-transplant consolidation. These receptors were taken from a female donor with multiple myeloma.

This clone has a single count. The chain has TRBV7-3 and TRBJ2-1; 10 bases are a match to TRBD2. The germline V gene encodes CDR1 SGHTA and CDR2 FQGTGA. V lost 5 bases, J lost 7 bases, and 8 bases stayed unmatched. The CDR3 is made up of 15 amino acids. The CDR3 nucleotides read TGTGCCAGCAGCCCTCTAGCGGGAGTATGGAATGAGCAGTTCTTC. It translates to CASSPLAGVWNEQFF. The full variable domain, rest sourced from reference TRBV7-3 and TRBJ2-1, is GAGVSQTPSNKVTEKGKYVELRCDPISGHTALYWYRQSLGQGPEFLIYFQGTGAADDSGLPNDRFFAVRPEGSVSTLKIQRTERGDSAVYLCASSPLAGVWNEQFFGPGTRLTVL.

This clone was seen a single time. V gene TRBV27 combines with J gene TRBJ2-1, with 11 bases matching TRBD2. Germline V lookup: CDR1 MNHEY, CDR2 SMNVEV (reference sequence). The CDR3 is 16 residues long. Germline trimming cut 2 bases from V and 4 bases from J; bases unmatched to any gene: 4. The CDR3 bases are TGTGCCAGCAGTTTAATAGCGGGAGGGAATTACAATGAGCAGTTCTTC. Translating it yields CASSLIAGGNYNEQFF.

The CDR3 DNA sequence: TGTGCCAGCAGCTTAGGGTCAGGTCCGTATGGCTACACCTTC. Translated: CASSLGSGPYGYTF. This chain uses TRBV11-1 with TRBJ1-2; D is unclear. CDR1 SGHAT and CDR2 FQDESV come from the germline V gene (reference sequence). V gave up 1 base and J gave up 5 bases, with 11 bases separating them. CDR3 length: 14 amino acids. Filled out from reference TRBV11-1 and TRBJ1-2, the complete variable domain reads EAEVAQSPRYKITEKSQAVAFWCDPISGHATLYWYRQILGQGPELLVQFQDESVVDDSQLPKDRFSAERLKGVDSTLKIQPAELGDSAMYLCASSLGSGPYGYTFGSGTRLTVV.

The chain has TRBV19 and TRBJ1-2; TRBD1 agrees at 9 bases. The V gene end was trimmed by 4 bases and the J gene end by 13 bases; junction bases not matched to a gene: 10. The CDR3 contains 13 residues. Germline V gene sequence: CDR1 LNHDA, CDR2 SQIVND (reference sequence). Here the CDR3 DNA reads TGTGCCAGTAGTACTAGCGGACAGGGGCCGCTCACCTTC. Protein product: CASSTSGQGPLTF.

J is TRBJ1-1 and V is TRBV7-9, with TRBD1 as a possible D gene (5 bases). Trimming left V 7 bases short and J 3 bases short, with 24 bases between. Germline CDR1 is SEHNR and CDR2 is FQNEAQ (reference sequence). The CDR3 sequence is 17 residues long. The CDR3 spells CASTTDGTVIPYTEAFF. CDR3 in DNA: TGTGCCAGCACCACAGACGGGACGGTCATCCCCTACACTGAAGCTTTCTTT.

The CDR3 loop is CASRSGASTDTQYF. In nucleotides, the CDR3 is TGTGCCAGTAGATCGGGGGCCTCCACAGATACGCAGTATTTT. The rearrangement uses TRBV19 and TRBJ2-3; the D gene could be TRBD1 or TRBD2 (6 bases each). Germline V gives CDR1 LNHDA, CDR2 SQIVND (reference sequence). This CDR3 has 14 amino acids. Trimming left V 6 bases short and J 2 bases short, with 12 bases between.

The J gene is TRBJ2-6, the V gene TRBV5-1, with D maybe TRBD1 (6 bases). This CDR3 is 17 amino acids long. CDR1 SGHRS and CDR2 YFSETQ come from the germline V gene. V lost 4 bases and J lost 5, with 19 bases in between. Here the CDR3 reads CASSPVPTGFRANVLTF. The CDR3 nucleotides read TGCGCCAGCAGCCCGGTCCCTACAGGGTTTAGGGCCAACGTCCTGACTTTC.

This sequence joins TRBV7-2 and TRBJ2-7; 12 nucleotides match TRBD2. Losses at the gene ends were 5 bases for V and 3 bases for J; bases not matched to a gene: 5. CDR1 and CDR2 from the germline V gene are SGHTA and FQGNSA. The CDR3 runs to 15 residues. CDR3 loop: CASSRRTSGNYEQYF. Written as DNA, the CDR3 is TGTGCCAGCAGCCGACGGACTAGCGGGAACTACGAGCAGTACTTC.

The chain joins TRBV6-6 to TRBJ1-5, with a possible D match to TRBD1 (5 bases). The CDR3 runs to 13 residues. Germline V gives CDR1 MNHNY, CDR2 SVGAGI (reference sequence). V lost 4 bases and J lost 6, with 10 bases in between. Written as DNA, the CDR3 is TGTGCCAGCAGTTCAGGGTATAGTCAGCCCCAGCATTTT. Protein sequence: CASSSGYSQPQHF.

The chain employs TRBV11-2 and TRBJ1-4; 8 bases match TRBD1. After removal of 5 bases from V and 3 bases from J, the junction contained 5 bases not matched to a gene. The CDR3 totals 15 residues. The germline V gene has CDR1 SGHAT and CDR2 FQNNGV. CDR3: CASSRGTGSNEKLFF. The CDR3 DNA reads TGTGCCAGCAGCCGAGGGACAGGTTCTAATGAAAAACTGTTTTTT.

The J gene is TRBJ2-2, the V gene TRBV5-1; D remains ambiguous. Germline V gene data show CDR1 as SGHRS and CDR2 as YFSETQ. V lost 2 bases to trimming and J lost 2 bases, with 7 bases between them. The CDR3 extends over 14 amino acids. CDR3 in amino acids: CASSLDGNTGELFF. CDR3 sequence (DNA): TGCGCCAGCAGCTTAGACGGAAACACCGGGGAGCTGTTTTTT.

The chain joins TRBV18 to TRBJ2-7; D unresolved. In germline, CDR1 is KGHSH, CDR2 LQKENI. V lost 0 bases to trimming and J lost 1 base, with 7 bases between them. The CDR3 has 14 amino acids. The CDR3 DNA is TGTGCCAGCTCACCACCCACGTTGTCCTACGAGCAGTACTTC. It encodes CASSPPTLSYEQYF.

J is TRBJ2-1 and V is TRBV4-1; D is possibly TRBD2 (5 bases). With 6 bases removed from V and 4 bases from J, the gap between germline ends came to 13 bases. The length of the CDR3 is 14 residues. Germline loops: CDR1 MGHRA, CDR2 YSYEKL. The CDR3 DNA reads TGCGCCAGCAGAGCCACCACTAGGTACAATGAGCAGTTCTTC. Translated, it gives CASRATTRYNEQFF.

By share, this clone ranks as large. The CDR3: CASRRTGMGPYEQYF. The CDR3 region has the DNA TGTGCCAGCAGGCGGACTGGAATGGGGCCCTACGAGCAGTACTTC. The rearrangement links TRBV7-2 to TRBJ2-7; D may be TRBD1 or TRBD2 (5 bases each). Germline V lookup: CDR1 SGHTA, CDR2 FQGNSA. The length of the CDR3 is 15 residues. The ends were cut back, 6 bases at V and 2 bases at J, with 17 bases in the middle.

The V and J genes are TRBV7-7 and TRBJ2-2; unclear D gene. The CDR3 totals 13 residues. V lost 5 bases to trimming and J lost 7 bases, with 11 bases between them. Germline assignment: CDR1 SSHAT and CDR2 FNYEAQ (reference sequence). The CDR3 is CASSPTAGGELFF. Written as DNA, the CDR3 is TGTGCCAGCAGCCCGACGGCCGGCGGGGAGCTGTTTTTT.

The chain uses TRBV18 and TRBJ1-1; 7 positions match TRBD1. With V trimmed by 1 base and J by 0 bases, 14 bases remained unmatched. This CDR3 spans 19 amino acids. Germline CDR1 and CDR2: KGHSH and LQKENI. CDR3 loop: CASSPLAGQTFRLNTEAFF. Here the CDR3 DNA reads TGTGCCAGCTCACCACTAGCGGGACAGACGTTCCGCCTGAACACTGAAGCTTTCTTT. The full variable domain, with the rest looked up from reference TRBV18 and TRBJ1-1, is NAGVMQNPRHLVRRRGQEARLRCSPMKGHSHVYWYRQLPEEGLKFMVYLQKENIIDESGMPKERFSAEFPKEGPSILRIQQVVRGDSAAYFCASSPLAGQTFRLNTEAFFGQGTRLTVV.

A few counts support this clone. The V gene is TRBV4-2, the J gene TRBJ1-5; D not resolved. V was shortened by 0 bases and J by 9 bases, with 15 bases between the two germline ends. The germline V gene encodes CDR1 LGHNA and CDR2 YNFKEQ. The length of the CDR3 is 15 residues. The CDR3 reads CASSQESTFGRPQHF. In nucleotides, the CDR3 is TGTGCCAGCAGCCAAGAATCAACTTTTGGGAGGCCCCAGCATTTT.

This clone has just one count. CDR3 region: CASSLGGVYGYTF. The CDR3 DNA sequence: TGTGCCAGCAGCTTAGGCGGGGTGTATGGCTACACCTTC. The genes are TRBV7-9 and TRBJ1-2; D is undetermined. The CDR3 covers 13 residues. The V gene's germline CDR1 is SEHNR and CDR2 FQNEAQ (reference sequence). V lost 1 base to trimming and J lost 5 bases, with 8 bases between them.

The V gene is TRBV4-1, the J gene TRBJ1-2; no definite D call. CDR1 is MGHRA and CDR2 is YSYEKL in the germline V gene. V lost 0 bases to trimming and J lost 8 bases, with 4 bases between them. The CDR3 length is 11 residues. CDR3 region: CASSQEGGYTF. The CDR3 DNA reads as TGCGCCAGCAGCCAAGAGGGGGGCTACACCTTC.